One sample yielded the 22 T cell receptor beta chains listed below, sequenced in a study of blood T cell repertoires in COVID-19. This table comes from immunoSEQ multiplex PCR, and its TCRdb copy is limited to in-frame clones, with some not included. The sample records some 240,000 clones, around 87% being singletons. The sequenced material came from PBMCs or T cells enriched from blood (not recorded which). The receptors come from a woman aged 40 to 49 with acute COVID-19.

This clone appeared a few times. The chain has TRBV5-4 and TRBJ2-5; 8 bases agree with TRBD2. The CDR3 length is 15 residues. Germline V lookup: CDR1 SGHNT, CDR2 YYREEE (reference sequence). Losses at the gene ends were 4 bases for V and 4 bases for J; bases not matched to a gene: 9. Here the CDR3 DNA reads TGTGCCAGCAGCCGGAACAGCGGGAGTCGAGAGACCCAGTACTTC. Amino acids: CASSRNSGSRETQYF.

The CDR3 region is CASSESAGGPGETQYF. The CDR3 region has the DNA TGTGCCAGCAGCGAATCAGCGGGAGGGCCAGGGGAGACCCAGTACTTC. The V gene is TRBV6-4, the J gene TRBJ2-5, with 10 bases identical to TRBD2. J gave up 5 bases and V 6 bases, and 12 bases lay outside the gene matches. Germline CDR1 and CDR2: MRHNA and SNTAGT. The length of the CDR3 is 16 residues.

This clone was found many times. The chain uses TRBV18 and TRBJ2-1; TRBD2 matches at 8 bases. V lost 2 bases, J lost 5 bases, and 5 bases stayed unmatched. The CDR3 has 15 residues. The V gene's germline CDR1 is KGHSH and CDR2 LQKENI. As DNA, the CDR3 is TGTGCCAGCTCACCAGTGGCGGGGGGAGACAATGAGCAGTTCTTC. It is translated as CASSPVAGGDNEQFF.

The rearrangement uses TRBV5-8 and TRBJ2-1; 13 bases fit TRBD2. J lost 6 bases, V lost 1 base, and 4 bases had no gene match. CDR1 is SGHTS and CDR2 is YDEGEE in the germline V gene. The CDR3 extends over 16 amino acids. The CDR3 DNA sequence: TGTGCCAGCAGCTTGACTAGCGGGAGGGCTAGCAATGAGCAGTTCTTC. It yields the protein CASSLTSGRASNEQFF.

The V and J genes are TRBV7-9 and TRBJ2-7, with D tentatively TRBD2 (5 bases). Germline loops: CDR1 SEHNR, CDR2 FQNEAQ (reference sequence). CDR3 length equals 16 residues. Trimming took off 5 bases at V and 2 bases at J, with 19 bases between the two ends. CDR3 protein: CASSQIGRANPYEQYF. The CDR3 DNA is TGTGCCAGCAGCCAAATAGGGCGGGCCAACCCCTACGAGCAGTACTTC.

The rearrangement uses TRBV5-5 and TRBJ2-2, with D perhaps matching TRBD1 (6 bases). Trimming left V 1 base short and J 1 base short, with 8 bases between. The CDR3 length is 15 residues. Germline CDR1 SGHKS, CDR2 YYEKEE (reference sequence). The CDR3 protein is CASSLWGQNTGELFF. The DNA for the CDR3 is TGTGCCAGCAGCTTGTGGGGGCAGAACACCGGGGAGCTGTTTTTT.

This clone was seen once. This chain links TRBV29-1 with TRBJ1-2, with D hard to call. The V gene's germline CDR1 is SQVTM and CDR2 ANQGSEA. CDR3 length equals 12 residues. The germline V and J ends were trimmed by 3 bases and 2 bases, with 7 bases remaining between them. The CDR3 spells CSVDSSNYGYTF. CDR3 sequence (DNA): TGCAGCGTTGATTCGTCCAACTATGGCTACACCTTC. The whole variable domain, filled in from reference TRBV29-1 and TRBJ1-2, reads SAVISQKPSRDICQRGTSLTIQCQVDSQVTMMFWYRQQPGQSLTLIATANQGSEATYESGFVIDKFPISRPNLTFSTLTVSNMSPEDSSIYLCSVDSSNYGYTFGSGTRLTVV.

The V and J genes are TRBV2 and TRBJ2-2, with 11 bases aligning to TRBD2. The length of the CDR3 is 15 residues. The germline V gene encodes CDR1 SNHLY and CDR2 FYNNEI. V dropped 9 bases and J dropped 2; count of bases not matched to a gene: 5. The CDR3 loop reads CARTGTSGNTGELFF. Here the CDR3 DNA reads TGTGCCAGAACTGGGACTAGCGGAAACACCGGGGAGCTGTTTTTT.

The chain employs TRBV11-2 and TRBJ2-7; 14 positions match TRBD2. Unmatched junction bases numbered 4, after V lost 5 bases and J lost 4 bases. This CDR3 comprises 15 residues. Germline V gene data show CDR1 as SGHAT and CDR2 as FQNNGV. CDR3 nucleotide sequence: TGTGCCAGCAGCCCGGGGACTAGCGGGAGTTACGAGCAGTACTTC. Its protein is CASSPGTSGSYEQYF.

This clone was detected only once. The V call is TRBV24-1, the J call TRBJ1-1, with D tentatively TRBD1 (5 bases). Trimming took 7 bases from V and 3 from J, leaving 11 bases between them. Germline V gene sequence: CDR1 KGHDR, CDR2 SFDVKD. The CDR3 totals 13 residues. The CDR3 sequence is CATRDQGDTEAFF. The DNA of the CDR3 is TGTGCCACCAGGGATCAGGGTGACACTGAAGCTTTCTTT.

This rearrangement joins TRBV4-1 to TRBJ2-7; no reliable D call. V was trimmed by 1 base and J by 7 bases, leaving 11 bases between them. There are 13 residues in the CDR3. Germline CDR1 is MGHRA and CDR2 is YSYEKL. The CDR3 DNA follows: TGCGCCAGCAGCCAAGTGGCCAGCGAAGAGCAGTACTTC. This encodes CASSQVASEEQYF.

The chain couples TRBV28 to TRBJ2-5; D gene ambiguous. V was shortened by 6 bases and J by 9 bases, with 11 bases between the two germline ends. CDR1 is MDHEN and CDR2 is SYDVKM in the germline V gene. This CDR3 has 11 residues. The CDR3 DNA is TGTGCCAGCAGAACCGACTGGGCCCAGTACTTC. It yields the protein CASRTDWAQYF. Based on the CDR3 plus reference TRBV28 and TRBJ2-5, the full variable domain is DVKVTQSSRYLVKRTGEKVFLECVQDMDHENMFWYRQDPGLGLRLIYFSYDVKMKEKGDIPEGYSVSREKKERFSLILESASTNQTSMYLCASRTDWAQYFGPGTRLLVL.

This clone came up many times. V and J are TRBV6-5 and TRBJ1-2, with D possibly being TRBD1 (5 bases). The CDR3 length is 13 residues. The germline V gene has CDR1 MNHEY and CDR2 SVGAGI. V shed 8 bases and J shed 8 bases, with 18 bases lying between them. CDR3 sequence (DNA): TGTGCCAGCCGACCAACAGGCGTGGGCGGCTACACCTTC. Amino acids: CASRPTGVGGYTF.

V and J are TRBV9 and TRBJ1-1, with TRBD1 matching 7 bases. The germline V gene encodes CDR1 SGDLS and CDR2 YYNGEE. The J segment lost 7 bases and the V segment lost 0 bases, leaving 9 bases of the junction unmatched. The CDR3 is made up of 15 amino acids. CDR3 in amino acids: CASSVGDRVVGEAFF. DNA of the CDR3: TGTGCCAGCAGCGTAGGAGACAGGGTGGTGGGTGAAGCTTTCTTT.

This CDR3 is CASSTGSVYEQYF. DNA of the CDR3: TGTGCCAGCAGTACCGGGAGCGTCTACGAGCAGTACTTC. The V call is TRBV6-5, the J call TRBJ2-7; weak D call: TRBD2 (6 bases). CDR1 and CDR2 from the germline V gene are MNHEY and SVGAGI. V lost 5 bases, J lost 3 bases, and 11 bases lay in between. The CDR3 is 13 residues long.

The chain employs TRBV9 and TRBJ2-1; 8 bases are a match to TRBD2. The length of the CDR3 is 14 residues. CDR1 and CDR2 from the germline V gene are SGDLS and YYNGEE. The J segment lost 3 bases and the V segment lost 6 bases, leaving 5 bases of the junction unmatched. CDR3 sequence reads: CASNPTSDYNEQFF. In DNA form, the CDR3 reads TGTGCCAGCAACCCGACTAGCGACTACAATGAGCAGTTCTTC.

The J gene is TRBJ2-1, the V gene TRBV5-5; 8 nucleotides agree with TRBD1. The CDR3 loop spans 17 amino acids. Germline V CDR1 and CDR2: SGHKS, YYEKEE (reference sequence). The V segment lost 0 bases and the J segment 4 bases; nucleotides outside the gene matches: 9. The CDR3 sequence is CASSLGQWDRIYNEQFF. CDR3 sequence (DNA): TGTGCCAGCAGCTTGGGACAGTGGGACAGGATTTACAATGAGCAGTTCTTC.

In DNA form, the CDR3 reads TGTGCCAGTAGTATAGGGACTAGCGGGAGTTACGAGCAGTACTTC. Its translation is CASSIGTSGSYEQYF. The chain is built from TRBV19 and TRBJ2-7; 13 positions agree with TRBD2. The CDR3 runs to 15 residues. The germline gives CDR1 LNHDA, CDR2 SQIVND (reference sequence). V shed 1 base, J shed 4 bases, and the junction held 1 base outside the gene matches.

CDR3 bases: TGTGCCAGCAGCTTACCATCGGGGGGCTTCGAAAGCACTGAAGCTTTCTTT. Protein sequence: CASSLPSGGFESTEAFF. The chain recombines TRBV11-3 with TRBJ1-1, with D possibly TRBD1 on 6 matching bases. The CDR3 loop spans 17 amino acids. Germline values: CDR1 SGHNT, CDR2 YENEEA. Trimming shortened V by 2 bases and J by 4 bases, and 20 bases separated the two germline ends.

V is TRBV5-4 and J is TRBJ2-5; 7 bases are a match to TRBD2. In germline, CDR1 is SGHNT, CDR2 YYREEE (reference sequence). The CDR3 is 15 residues long. V gave up 5 bases and J gave up 5 bases; unmatched junction bases: 12. The CDR3 sequence: CASSFLADGRETQYF. The CDR3 DNA follows: TGTGCCAGCAGTTTTCTAGCGGATGGGCGGGAGACCCAGTACTTC.

The J gene is TRBJ1-1, the V gene TRBV19; tentatively, D is TRBD1 (6 bases). The CDR3 runs to 16 residues. V gave up 1 base and J gave up 2 bases, with 14 bases separating them. Germline V gene sequence: CDR1 LNHDA, CDR2 SQIVND (reference sequence). The CDR3 DNA reads as TGTGCCAGTAGTATAGTCTCCGGCAGGGGCAACACTGAAGCTTTCTTT. This codes for CASSIVSGRGNTEAFF.

V gene TRBV25-1 combines with J gene TRBJ2-2, with a tentative D call TRBD1 (6 bases). The V end lost 3 bases, the J end lost 5 bases, and 10 bases lay between the germline ends. The germline V gene encodes CDR1 MGHDK and CDR2 SYGVNS. This CDR3 is 14 amino acids long. Written as DNA, the CDR3 is TGTGCCAGCAGTGAGCAGGGGTTAACCGGGGAGCTGTTTTTT. Its translation is CASSEQGLTGELFF.